This record covers a single T cell receptor beta chain. The CDR3 extends over 16 amino acids. CDR1 and CDR2 from the germline V gene are MNHEY and SVGAGI. V lost 2 bases and J lost 0, with 11 bases in between. The sample originates from a study of T cell changes during pregnancy in multiple sclerosis. Produced via immunoSEQ multiplex PCR; TCRdb's table is partial and in-frame only. The data show around 60,000 clones, roughly nine tenths seen once. The starting material was peripheral blood, obtained in the first trimester of pregnancy. V gene TRBV6-5 combines with J gene TRBJ1-3; D is ambiguous. This TCR was recovered from a female donor with multiple sclerosis, enrolled in a pregnancy study. Here the CDR3 reads CASSYLTSGSGNTIYF. In DNA form, the CDR3 reads TGTGCCAGCAGTTACCTCACTAGTGGCTCTGGAAACACCATATATTTT.